Listed below are T cell receptor beta chains from one sample, sequenced in a study of cytomegalovirus exposure and HLA in healthy donors. The data were produced by immunoSEQ multiplex PCR, yet TCRdb's version contains in-frame clones alone and is incomplete. The data show hundreds of thousands of clones, approximately 78% seen once. Sequencing was performed on PBMCs. The receptors originated from a male donor in good health and CMV-seronegative. Both conserved end residues are part of each CDR3. Fields, in order: D gene, clone size, J gene, V gene, CDR3 DNA, CDR3 protein. The D gene is left open where the match is weak. Clone size appears in some rows only: once, few, many, or a class for an expanded clone.

. | once | TRBJ2-1 | TRBV9 | TGTGCCAGCAGCGTAGCACTGCGCAATGAGCAGTTCTTC | CASSVALRNEQFF
. | . | TRBJ2-1 | TRBV4-1 | TGCGCCAGCAGCCAAGGCGTGGGAGTATCTCACAATGAGCAGTTCTTC | CASSQGVGVSHNEQFF
. | . | TRBJ2-4 | TRBV4-1 | TGCGCCAGCAGCCAAGTCAGGGGCAACATTCAGTACTTC | CASSQVRGNIQYF
. | . | TRBJ1-6 | TRBV15 | TGTGCCACCAGCAGTACAGTTAATAATTCACCCCTCCACTTT | CATSSTVNNSPLHF
TRBD1 | . | TRBJ2-1 | TRBV14 | TGTGCCAGCAGCCAAGCAGGAGGACAGGGGGCATATGAGCAGTTCTTC | CASSQAGGQGAYEQFF
. | . | TRBJ1-4 | TRBV6-5 | TGTGCCAGCAGTTACTCGAACAGGGCTAATGAAAAACTGTTTTTT | CASSYSNRANEKLFF
. | . | TRBJ2-3 | TRBV19 | TGTGCCAGTAGTATATTTAGCTACACAGATACGCAGTATTTT | CASSIFSYTDTQYF
. | . | TRBJ2-3 | TRBV6-1 | TGTGCCAGCAGTTCACCGGAGGGGGCTCGAGATACGCAGTATTTT | CASSSPEGARDTQYF
. | . | TRBJ2-7 | TRBV5-1 | TGCGCCAGCAGCTCGGGGGAGACCGAGCAGTACTTC | CASSSGETEQYF
TRBD2 | . | TRBJ2-1 | TRBV4-2 | TGTGCCAGCAGCCAAGATACTAGCGGGGGTGCAGAGCAGTTCTTC | CASSQDTSGGAEQFF
TRBD1 | . | TRBJ2-7 | TRBV2 | TGTGCCAGCACCAGGGACAGAAACTACGAGCAGTACTTC | CASTRDRNYEQYF
TRBD1 | once | TRBJ2-7 | TRBV6-5 | TGTGCCAGCAGTAAGAGGACAGGCACCTACGAGCAGTACTTC | CASSKRTGTYEQYF
TRBD1 | . | TRBJ1-4 | TRBV7-6 | TGTGCCAGCAGCTCCCCCCCGGACAGGGAAACTAATGAAAAACTGTTTTTT | CASSSPPDRETNEKLFF